Following are 10 T cell receptor beta chains from one sample sequenced in a study of cytomegalovirus exposure and HLA in healthy donors. The method was immunoSEQ multiplex PCR; TCRdb's version includes in-frame clones alone and lacks a portion of them. The table lists 130,000 to 150,000 clones, roughly 89% of them singletons. Sequences were obtained from PBMCs. Receptors originate from a man between 18 and 35 years old in good health and CMV-seropositive.

The rearrangement links TRBV19 to TRBJ1-1, with 9 bases identical to TRBD1. The CDR3 has 15 residues. Germline CDR1 reads LNHDA; CDR2 reads SQIVND (reference sequence). Losses at the gene ends were 4 bases for V and 0 bases for J; bases not matched to a gene: 3. CDR3 nucleotide sequence: TGTGCCAGTAGTAGGGGGACAGGGCTGAACACTGAAGCTTTCTTT. It is translated as CASSRGTGLNTEAFF.

The chain recombines TRBV10-3 with TRBJ1-1, with D possibly TRBD1 on 5 matching bases. Germline V lookup: CDR1 ENHRY, CDR2 SYGVKD. This CDR3 region has 13 residues. V was pared by 3 bases and J by 2 bases, with 7 bases between. The CDR3 DNA is TGTGCCATCAGTGACCAGGGAAACACTGAAGCTTTCTTT. Protein sequence: CAISDQGNTEAFF.

The J gene is TRBJ2-5, the V gene TRBV28, with 8 positions matching TRBD2. Germline lookup yields CDR1 MDHEN and CDR2 SYDVKM. There are 13 residues in the CDR3. J lost 7 bases, V lost 9 bases, and 10 bases had no gene match. The CDR3: CASSGAPQMTQYF. In DNA, the CDR3 is TGTGCCAGTAGCGGGGCCCCTCAGATGACCCAGTACTTC.

The V call is TRBV5-1, the J call TRBJ1-2; TRBD1 matches 9 bases. The length of the CDR3 is 16 residues. Germline V CDR1 and CDR2: SGHRS, YFSETQ. The ends lost 1 base at V and 7 bases at J; junction bases unmatched: 11. The CDR3 spells CASSLTGQGITSGYTF. The CDR3 nucleotides are TGCGCCAGCAGCTTGACGGGACAGGGTATAACGAGTGGCTACACCTTC.

This chain joins TRBV19 and TRBJ2-3, with D unclear. This CDR3 contains 16 residues. Germline CDR1 LNHDA, CDR2 SQIVND (reference sequence). V was shortened by 3 bases and J by 2 bases, with 15 bases between the two germline ends. The CDR3 DNA reads as TGTGCCAGTAGTATTTTTTTCGGTCGAGTCACAGATACGCAGTATTTT. Translation: CASSIFFGRVTDTQYF. The full variable domain, completed using reference TRBV19 and TRBJ2-3, is DGGITQSPKYLFRKEGQNVTLSCEQNLNHDAMYWYRQDPGQGLRLIYYSQIVNDFQKGDIAEGYSVSREKKESFPLTVTSAQKNPTAFYLCASSIFFGRVTDTQYFGPGTRLTVL.

This clone has just a few counts. V gene TRBV6-1 combines with J gene TRBJ1-2; D may be TRBD1 (6 bases). Between the trimmed V and J ends, which lost 5 bases and 2 bases, there was a span of 9 bases. The CDR3 is 13 amino acids. The V gene's germline CDR1 is MNHNS and CDR2 SASEGT. The CDR3 DNA sequence: TGTGCCAGCAGTAGACAGGAGAACTATGGCTACACCTTC. Amino acids: CASSRQENYGYTF.

This chain connects TRBV15 to TRBJ2-7, with TRBD2 matching over 7 bases. CDR3 length: 16 residues. The ends lost 0 bases at V and 3 bases at J; junction bases unmatched: 8. Germline lookup yields CDR1 LNHNV and CDR2 YYDKDF (reference sequence). The CDR3 loop is CATSRDDGTIFYEQYF. CDR3 coding DNA: TGTGCCACCAGCAGAGATGATGGGACTATTTTCTACGAGCAGTACTTC.

The chain recombines TRBV2 with TRBJ1-2, with no clear D. V shed 7 bases and J shed 6 bases, with 9 bases lying between them. The CDR3 loop spans 11 amino acids. The germline gives CDR1 SNHLY, CDR2 FYNNEI. This chain's CDR3 is CASTREDGYTF. In DNA form, the CDR3 reads TGTGCCAGCACCCGAGAGGATGGCTACACCTTC.

This clone was observed a single time. The chain has TRBV28 and TRBJ2-1, with 8 bases that match TRBD1. CDR1 and CDR2 (germline): MDHEN, SYDVKM. The CDR3 totals 13 residues. Losses at the gene ends were 6 bases for V and 2 bases for J; bases not matched to a gene: 0. The CDR3 DNA reads as TGTGCCAGCAGGGACAGGGCCTACAATGAGCAGTTCTTC. Amino acids: CASRDRAYNEQFF.

The V call is TRBV5-6, the J call TRBJ2-4; D may be TRBD1 (5 bases). The CDR3 sequence is 15 residues long. Trimming left V 2 bases short and J 0 bases short, with 9 bases between. CDR1 is SGHDT, CDR2 YYEEEE, per germline. The CDR3 nucleotides read TGTGCCAGCAGCTTACGACAGCTAGCCAAAAACATTCAGTACTTC. Protein product: CASSLRQLAKNIQYF.